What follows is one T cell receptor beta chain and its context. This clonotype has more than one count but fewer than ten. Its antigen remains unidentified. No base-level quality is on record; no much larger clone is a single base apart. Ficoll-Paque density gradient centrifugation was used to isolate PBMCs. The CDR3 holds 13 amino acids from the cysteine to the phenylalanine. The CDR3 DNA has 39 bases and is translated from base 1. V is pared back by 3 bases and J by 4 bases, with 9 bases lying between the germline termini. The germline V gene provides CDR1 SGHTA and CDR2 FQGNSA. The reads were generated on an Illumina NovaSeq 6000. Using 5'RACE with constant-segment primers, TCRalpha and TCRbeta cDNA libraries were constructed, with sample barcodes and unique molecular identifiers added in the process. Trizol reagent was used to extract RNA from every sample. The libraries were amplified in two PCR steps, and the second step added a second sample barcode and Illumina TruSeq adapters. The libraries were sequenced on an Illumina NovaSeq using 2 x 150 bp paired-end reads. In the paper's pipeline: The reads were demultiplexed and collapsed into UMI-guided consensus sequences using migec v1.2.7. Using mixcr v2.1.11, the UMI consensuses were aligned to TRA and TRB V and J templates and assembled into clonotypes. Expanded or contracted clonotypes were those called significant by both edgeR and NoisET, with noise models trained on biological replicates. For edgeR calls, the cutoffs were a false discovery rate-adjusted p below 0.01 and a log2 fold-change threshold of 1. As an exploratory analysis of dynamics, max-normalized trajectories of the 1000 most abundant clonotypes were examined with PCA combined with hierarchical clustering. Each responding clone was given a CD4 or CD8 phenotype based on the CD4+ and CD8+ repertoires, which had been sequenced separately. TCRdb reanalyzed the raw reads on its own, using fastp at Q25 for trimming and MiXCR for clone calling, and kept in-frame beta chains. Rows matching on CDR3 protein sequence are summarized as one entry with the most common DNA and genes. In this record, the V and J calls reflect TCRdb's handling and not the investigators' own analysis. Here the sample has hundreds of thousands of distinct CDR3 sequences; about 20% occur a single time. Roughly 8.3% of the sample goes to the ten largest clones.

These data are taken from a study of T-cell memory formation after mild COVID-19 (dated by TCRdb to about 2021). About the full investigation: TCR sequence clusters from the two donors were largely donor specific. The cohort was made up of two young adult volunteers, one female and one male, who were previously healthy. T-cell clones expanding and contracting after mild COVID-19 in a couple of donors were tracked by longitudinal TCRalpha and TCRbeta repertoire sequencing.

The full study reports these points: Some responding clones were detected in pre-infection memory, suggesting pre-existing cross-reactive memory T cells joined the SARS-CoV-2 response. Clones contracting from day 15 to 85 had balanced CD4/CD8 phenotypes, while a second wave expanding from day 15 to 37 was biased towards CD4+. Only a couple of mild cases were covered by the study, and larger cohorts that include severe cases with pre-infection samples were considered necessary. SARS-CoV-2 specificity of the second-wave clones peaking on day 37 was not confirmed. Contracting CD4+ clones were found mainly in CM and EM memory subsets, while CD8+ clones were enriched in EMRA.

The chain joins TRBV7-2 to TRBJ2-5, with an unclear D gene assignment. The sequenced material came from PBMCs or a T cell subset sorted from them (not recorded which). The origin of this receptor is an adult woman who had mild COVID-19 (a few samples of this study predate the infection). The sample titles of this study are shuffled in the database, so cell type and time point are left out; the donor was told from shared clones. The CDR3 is CASSFSVLETQYF. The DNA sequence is TGTGCCAGCAGCTTTTCAGTCCTAGAGACCCAGTACTTC.